This passage covers 2 T cell receptor beta chains from one sample sequenced in a study of T-cell reconstitution after alpha-beta-depleted transplantation in children. A library of TCRbeta sequences, prepared with unique molecular identifiers, was generated. TCRdb reprocessed the PCR reads with MiXCR, giving one entry per CDR3 protein. Here the sample spans tens of thousands of distinct CDR3 sequences, around 5.9% being singletons. Sequenced material: PBMCs, mostly from graft donor cells, taken 60 days after TCRalphabeta/CD19-depleted stem cell transplant. The source is a female patient aged 2-9 years who had a stem cell transplant for aplastic anemia, so the T cells may come from the graft donor.

This clonotype has ten or more counts. The chain links TRBV9 to TRBJ1-3; 9 bases are a match to TRBD1. Unmatched junction bases numbered 5, after V lost 0 bases and J lost 7 bases. This CDR3 has 15 amino acids. Germline values: CDR1 SGDLS, CDR2 YYNGEE. The CDR3 DNA sequence: TGTGCCAGCAGCGTAGAACAGGGGGCAGGCAACACCATATATTTT. Residues: CASSVEQGAGNTIYF. The full variable domain, completed using reference TRBV9 and TRBJ1-3, is DSGVTQTPKHLITATGQRVTLRCSPRSGDLSVYWYQQSLDQGLQFLIQYYNGEERAKGNILERFSAQQFPDLHSELNLSSLELGDSALYFCASSVEQGAGNTIYFGEGSWLTVV.

In this sample, this clonotype turned up many times. V is TRBV7-2 and J is TRBJ2-3, with 9 bases fitting TRBD2. The CDR3 is made up of 18 amino acids. J was trimmed by 0 bases and V by 3 bases; bases with no gene match: 10. Germline-derived CDR1 and CDR2 are SGHTA and FQGNSA. The CDR3 nucleotides read TGTGCCAGCAGCTTTCTCTCGCGGGGGGGGCTGAGCACAGATACGCAGTATTTT. Its translation is CASSFLSRGGLSTDTQYF.